This entry lists 30 T cell receptor beta chains sequenced from one sample in a study of lymphopenia after photon versus proton radiotherapy. Profiling relied on immunoSEQ multiplex PCR, and the TCRdb table lists in-frame clones only, not all of them. The profile covers approximately 23,000 clones, with more than 85% appearing a single time and over 8.5% taken by the ten largest. The source material was peripheral blood, sampled from a patient treated with proton-based radiotherapy. The receptor set was obtained from a man of 80 years or more with esophageal cancer.

The chain employs TRBV5-1 and TRBJ2-2; TRBD1 aligns across 8 bases. The germline gives CDR1 SGHRS, CDR2 YFSETQ. Trimming removed 4 bases from V and 7 bases from J; junction bases left unmatched: 9. CDR3 length: 15 amino acids. The CDR3 DNA sequence: TGCGCCAGCAGCGCTGGACAGGGTGAGGTCGGGGAGCTGTTTTTT. Translation: CASSAGQGEVGELFF.

The V call is TRBV29-1, the J call TRBJ1-3; TRBD1 might be the D (6 bases). The CDR3 totals 15 residues. Trimming shortened V by 4 bases and J by 0 bases, and 13 bases separated the two germline ends. Per germline, CDR1 SQVTM and CDR2 ANQGSEA. The CDR3 reads CSVVGGDLSGNTIYF. The CDR3 DNA reads as TGCAGCGTTGTGGGGGGCGACCTCTCTGGAAACACCATATATTTT. The complete variable domain, with remaining parts taken from reference TRBV29-1 and TRBJ1-3, reads SAVISQKPSRDICQRGTSLTIQCQVDSQVTMMFWYRQQPGQSLTLIATANQGSEATYESGFVIDKFPISRPNLTFSTLTVSNMSPEDSSIYLCSVVGGDLSGNTIYFGEGSWLTVV.

The chain uses TRBV7-2 and TRBJ2-3, with 9 bases that match TRBD1. With V trimmed by 4 bases and J by 3 bases, 8 bases remained unmatched. CDR1 is SGHTA and CDR2 is FQGNSA in the germline V gene. CDR3 size: 16 residues. CDR3 sequence reads: CASSWAPGQGTDTQYF. The CDR3 coding sequence is TGTGCCAGCAGCTGGGCCCCCGGACAGGGGACAGATACGCAGTATTTT.

The rearrangement joins TRBV7-9 to TRBJ1-4, with 9 bases that match TRBD1. Germline V gene lookup returns CDR1 SEHNR and CDR2 FQNEAQ (reference sequence). This CDR3 comprises 16 residues. V was clipped by 5 bases and J by 7 bases; unmatched bases: 11. CDR3: CASSPHSGTGTEKLFF. For the CDR3, the DNA is TGTGCCAGCAGCCCTCATTCCGGGACAGGGACTGAAAAACTGTTTTTT.

DNA for the CDR3: TGTGCCAGCAGTTCCCCGGCGGGGGCCCAGACCTACGAGCAGTACTTC. Encoded protein: CASSSPAGAQTYEQYF. The chain is built from TRBV7-6 and TRBJ2-7; D is perhaps TRBD2 (7 bases). CDR1 and CDR2 (germline): SGHVS, FNYEAQ. With 6 bases removed from V and 2 bases from J, the gap between germline ends came to 20 bases. The length of the CDR3 is 16 residues.

CDR3 protein: CASSRLAGLYEQYF. The CDR3 nucleotides read TGTGCCAGCAGCAGACTAGCGGGGCTCTACGAGCAGTACTTC. This chain uses TRBV5-5 with TRBJ2-7; 11 nucleotides match TRBD2. The ends lost 4 bases at V and 3 bases at J; junction bases unmatched: 3. The CDR3 extends over 14 amino acids. Germline V lookup: CDR1 SGHKS, CDR2 YYEKEE (reference sequence). Variable domain in full (rest from reference TRBV5-5 and TRBJ2-7): DAGVTQSPTHLIKTRGQQVTLRCSPISGHKSVSWYQQVLGQGPQFIFQYYEKEERGRGNFPDRFSARQFPNYSSELNVNALLLGDSALYLCASSRLAGLYEQYFGPGTRLTVT.

This chain uses TRBV6-5 with TRBJ2-5; D not certain. The CDR3 extends over 15 amino acids. Per germline, CDR1 MNHEY and CDR2 SVGAGI. Between the trimmed V and J ends, which lost 0 bases and 1 base, there was a span of 9 bases. CDR3 loop: CASSYSRTIQETQYF. CDR3 sequence (DNA): TGTGCCAGCAGTTACTCGAGAACGATCCAAGAGACCCAGTACTTC.

Here the CDR3 reads CASSRWLGRATNTGELFF. The CDR3 DNA is TGTGCCAGCAGCCGGTGGCTCGGTAGGGCCACGAACACCGGGGAGCTGTTTTTT. The rearrangement joins TRBV5-6 to TRBJ2-2, with unresolved D. The germline CDR1 and CDR2 sequences are SGHDT and YYEEEE. The V end lost 4 bases, the J end lost 0 bases, and 19 bases lay between the germline ends. The CDR3 length is 18 residues.

V and J are TRBV5-1 and TRBJ1-2; TRBD1 might be the D (6 bases). This CDR3 contains 14 residues. V lost 4 bases and J 3 bases, leaving 13 bases between the germline ends. Germline CDR1 reads SGHRS; CDR2 reads YFSETQ. The CDR3 loop reads CASSRGHQDYGYTF. DNA for the CDR3: TGCGCCAGCAGCAGGGGACACCAAGACTATGGCTACACCTTC.

This clone showed up just a few times. In DNA, the CDR3 is TGTGCCAGCAGCCCCAGGAAGGGCAGGGGTTACTACGAGCAGTACTTC. Amino acid sequence: CASSPRKGRGYYEQYF. The chain uses TRBV11-1 and TRBJ2-7; TRBD1 might be the D (6 bases). V was pared by 5 bases and J by 3 bases, with 20 bases between. The CDR3 loop spans 16 amino acids. Germline lookup yields CDR1 SGHAT and CDR2 FQDESV (reference sequence).

The chain links TRBV5-4 to TRBJ2-5; 7 positions match TRBD1. The junction had 6 bases not matched to a gene; V was cut back by 2 bases and J by 5 bases. CDR3 length: 14 amino acids. The germline gives CDR1 SGHNT, CDR2 YYREEE (reference sequence). For the CDR3, the DNA is TGTGCCAGCAGCTTTCTGACAGGGAAGGAGACCCAGTACTTC. It codes for CASSFLTGKETQYF. Full variable domain (rest looked up from reference TRBV5-4 and TRBJ2-5): ETGVTQSPTHLIKTRGQQVTLRCSSQSGHNTVSWYQQALGQGPQFIFQYYREEENGRGNFPPRFSGLQFPNYSSELNVNALELDDSALYLCASSFLTGKETQYFGPGTRLLVL.

The J gene is TRBJ2-5, the V gene TRBV5-4, with unresolved D. CDR1 SGHNT and CDR2 YYREEE come from the germline V gene (reference sequence). The germline V and J ends were trimmed by 6 bases and 4 bases, with 19 bases remaining between them. CDR3 length equals 15 residues. The chain's CDR3 is CASKRAVTDPETQYF. The DNA for the CDR3 is TGTGCCAGCAAAAGGGCCGTTACAGACCCAGAGACCCAGTACTTC.

V gene TRBV14 combines with J gene TRBJ1-6; D is possibly TRBD1 (6 bases). The CDR3 is made up of 16 amino acids. V was pared by 2 bases and J by 5 bases, with 13 bases between. Per germline, CDR1 SGHDN and CDR2 FVKESK. Written as DNA, the CDR3 is TGTGCCAGCAGCCAAAGGCAGGGGAGCAATAATTCACCCCTCCACTTT. Translated: CASSQRQGSNNSPLHF.

The J gene is TRBJ1-2, the V gene TRBV11-2; TRBD1 is a possible D gene (6 bases). Trimming took off 6 bases at V and 4 bases at J, with 12 bases between the two ends. From germline, CDR1 is SGHAT and CDR2 FQNNGV. The length of the CDR3 is 13 residues. The CDR3 protein is CASSQTGTYGYTF. The CDR3 DNA sequence: TGTGCCAGCAGTCAAACAGGGACCTATGGCTACACCTTC.

The gene calls are TRBV4-3 and TRBJ1-2; D not resolved. There are 16 residues in the CDR3. V shed 0 bases and J shed 1 base, with 12 bases lying between them. The germline V gene encodes CDR1 LGHNA and CDR2 YSLEER. The CDR3 nucleotides are TGCGCCAGCAGCCAAGACCGGGCAGAGATTAACTATGGCTACACCTTC. This sequence encodes CASSQDRAEINYGYTF.

Here the CDR3 DNA reads TGTGCCAGTAGTACCAACCGGGACAGGGTCACCTACGAGCAGTACTTC. Protein: CASSTNRDRVTYEQYF. The genes are TRBV19 and TRBJ2-7; 9 nucleotides align to TRBD1. J gave up 2 bases and V 4 bases, and 9 bases lay outside the gene matches. The germline V gene has CDR1 LNHDA and CDR2 SQIVND (reference sequence). This CDR3 is 16 amino acids long.

In this sample, this clone turned up once. This chain connects TRBV19 to TRBJ2-7; TRBD1 aligns across 9 bases. The CDR3 length is 14 residues. V was clipped by 8 bases and J by 4 bases; unmatched bases: 9. Germline V gene lookup returns CDR1 LNHDA and CDR2 SQIVND (reference sequence). The CDR3 coding sequence is TGTGCCAGTCGACCCGGACAGGGGTTATACGAGCAGTACTTC. This gives the protein CASRPGQGLYEQYF.

This clone was recorded only once. The genes are TRBV2 and TRBJ2-1, with TRBD2 matching 10 bases. CDR1 and CDR2 (germline): SNHLY, FYNNEI. J gave up 4 bases and V 3 bases, and 6 bases lay outside the gene matches. The CDR3 length is 16 residues. Written as DNA, the CDR3 is TGTGCCAGCAGTGAGTTGAGGACTAGCGGATACAATGAGCAGTTCTTC. It yields the protein CASSELRTSGYNEQFF.

The chain carries TRBV27 and TRBJ2-7; D is ambiguous. Germline-derived CDR1 and CDR2 are MNHEY and SMNVEV (reference sequence). There are 12 residues in the CDR3. Trimming took off 5 bases at V and 2 bases at J, with 7 bases between the two ends. Here the CDR3 DNA reads TGTGCCAGCAGTAACTACGCCTACGAGCAGTACTTC. It translates to CASSNYAYEQYF.

The chain uses TRBV9 and TRBJ2-1; 9 nucleotides match TRBD2. Germline loops: CDR1 SGDLS, CDR2 YYNGEE. V shed 2 bases and J 7 bases; nucleotides not matched to a gene: 4. This CDR3 comprises 14 residues. CDR3 sequence reads: CASSVSGRWNEQFF. In DNA, the CDR3 is TGTGCCAGCAGCGTGAGCGGGAGGTGGAATGAGCAGTTCTTC.

The rearrangement uses TRBV5-1 and TRBJ2-7; weak D call: TRBD1 (5 bases). Germline-derived CDR1 and CDR2 are SGHRS and YFSETQ. Trimming pared 0 bases from V and 3 bases from J, leaving 10 bases between. The CDR3 loop spans 14 amino acids. DNA of the CDR3: TGCGCCAGCAGCTTGGGGCCAGGACACTACGAGCAGTACTTC. The encoded protein is CASSLGPGHYEQYF.

The V call is TRBV7-8, the J call TRBJ2-1; D is possibly TRBD1 or TRBD2 (5 bases each). Trimming took off 7 bases at V and 2 bases at J, with 12 bases between the two ends. CDR1 SGHVS and CDR2 FQNEAQ come from the germline V gene. The CDR3 spans 14 residues. DNA of the CDR3: TGTGCCAGCACGGTAAGGGGACCCTACAATGAGCAGTTCTTC. It codes for CASTVRGPYNEQFF.

The rearrangement joins TRBV7-9 to TRBJ1-3; 11 bases map to TRBD1. The V gene's germline CDR1 is SEHNR and CDR2 FQNEAQ (reference sequence). The CDR3 is 17 residues long. V gave up 1 base and J gave up 0 bases; unmatched junction bases: 2. The CDR3 nucleotides are TGTGCCAGCAGCTTAGGCGGGACAGGGGGCTCTGGAAACACCATATATTTT. It specifies CASSLGGTGGSGNTIYF.

The V call is TRBV7-2, the J call TRBJ2-3, with 9 bases aligning to TRBD1. The V gene end was trimmed by 5 bases and the J gene end by 0 bases; junction bases not matched to a gene: 3. CDR1 is SGHTA and CDR2 is FQGNSA in the germline V gene. The CDR3 is 15 residues long. The CDR3 nucleotides read TGTGCCAGCAGCCGGGACAGGGCTAGCACAGATACGCAGTATTTT. As protein: CASSRDRASTDTQYF.

The chain recombines TRBV7-2 with TRBJ2-2, with TRBD2 matching 8 bases. Unmatched junction bases numbered 3, after V lost 1 base and J lost 5 bases. This CDR3 is 15 amino acids long. Germline-derived CDR1 and CDR2 are SGHTA and FQGNSA. The CDR3 coding sequence is TGTGCCAGCAGCTTAGTCCCGGGAGGGACCGGGGAGCTGTTTTTT. This translates into CASSLVPGGTGELFF. Full variable domain (rest looked up from reference TRBV7-2 and TRBJ2-2): GAGVSQSPSNKVTEKGKDVELRCDPISGHTALYWYRQSLGQGLEFLIYFQGNSAPDKSGLPSDRFSAERTGGSVSTLTIQRTQQEDSAVYLCASSLVPGGTGELFFGEGSRLTVL.

J is TRBJ2-3 and V is TRBV4-2, with D perhaps being TRBD1 or TRBD2 (6 bases each). The germline V gene has CDR1 LGHNA and CDR2 YNFKEQ. The CDR3 is 18 amino acids. The V and J ends lost 1 base and 0 bases respectively, with 17 bases between them. The DNA of the CDR3 is TGTGCCAGCAGCCAAGGTAATTTGCGGGACACAAGCACAGATACGCAGTATTTT. Translated: CASSQGNLRDTSTDTQYF.

The rearrangement uses TRBV27 and TRBJ2-1; 12 nucleotides line up with TRBD2. Germline V gene data show CDR1 as MNHEY and CDR2 as SMNVEV (reference sequence). There are 16 residues in the CDR3. Trimming took 5 bases from V and 4 from J; bases not matched to a gene: 6. The CDR3 region is CASSTLAGGTYNEQFF. In DNA, the CDR3 is TGTGCCAGCAGTACCCTAGCGGGAGGGACTTACAATGAGCAGTTCTTC.

J is TRBJ1-2 and V is TRBV19, with D unresolved. Germline V lookup: CDR1 LNHDA, CDR2 SQIVND (reference sequence). V was pared by 10 bases and J by 5 bases, with 20 bases between. There are 14 residues in the CDR3. CDR3 sequence reads: CATSGFDYSYGYTF. The CDR3 DNA follows: TGTGCCACCAGCGGATTTGACTATTCGTATGGCTACACCTTC.

The J gene is TRBJ2-7, the V gene TRBV7-6; D gene uncertain. Germline V gene data show CDR1 as SGHVS and CDR2 as FNYEAQ. The CDR3 totals 13 residues. Trimming pared 5 bases from V and 4 bases from J, leaving 12 bases between. The CDR3 protein is CASSPGPNYEQYF. The CDR3 region has the DNA TGTGCCAGCAGCCCAGGACCGAATTACGAGCAGTACTTC.

The CDR3 sequence is CASSLEVSGLKAFF. CDR3 bases: TGTGCCAGCAGCTTAGAAGTTTCGGGACTGAAAGCTTTCTTT. The rearrangement uses TRBV7-2 and TRBJ1-1; a possible D gene is TRBD1 (5 bases). The CDR3 totals 14 residues. The germline CDR1 and CDR2 sequences are SGHTA and FQGNSA. V was shortened by 1 base and J by 9 bases, with 15 bases between the two germline ends.